This T cell receptor beta chain was sequenced during a study of T cell responses to AZD1222 COVID-19 vaccine. Study-wide results and caveats: Repertoires were obtained solely post-peak T cell response. Most donors were white British and more were female, and clonal diversity was possibly underestimated. Within unmutated variant regions lay the reported targets of nearly half of spike-specific TCRs.

Profiling relied on immunoSEQ multiplex PCR, and the TCRdb table lists in-frame clones only, not all of them. The sample has about 77,000 clones, roughly 90% seen once. In the case of this clone: Its antigen is not identified.

The CDR3 spans 14 residues. Unmatched junction bases numbered 2, after V lost 5 bases and J lost 2 bases. Germline CDR1 LNHDA, CDR2 SQIVND (reference sequence). Second-dose groups at about 4 or about 12 weeks were pooled. V usage is TRBV19 and J usage is TRBJ1-1; 10 nucleotides match TRBD1. The TCR sequence derives from an adult who received the AZD1222 COVID-19 vaccine. This specimen consisted of peripheral blood, obtained 28 days after the second AZD1222 dose. The CDR3 spells CASSGQGGNTEAFF. CDR3 nucleotide sequence: TGTGCCAGTAGTGGACAGGGGGGTAACACTGAAGCTTTCTTT.